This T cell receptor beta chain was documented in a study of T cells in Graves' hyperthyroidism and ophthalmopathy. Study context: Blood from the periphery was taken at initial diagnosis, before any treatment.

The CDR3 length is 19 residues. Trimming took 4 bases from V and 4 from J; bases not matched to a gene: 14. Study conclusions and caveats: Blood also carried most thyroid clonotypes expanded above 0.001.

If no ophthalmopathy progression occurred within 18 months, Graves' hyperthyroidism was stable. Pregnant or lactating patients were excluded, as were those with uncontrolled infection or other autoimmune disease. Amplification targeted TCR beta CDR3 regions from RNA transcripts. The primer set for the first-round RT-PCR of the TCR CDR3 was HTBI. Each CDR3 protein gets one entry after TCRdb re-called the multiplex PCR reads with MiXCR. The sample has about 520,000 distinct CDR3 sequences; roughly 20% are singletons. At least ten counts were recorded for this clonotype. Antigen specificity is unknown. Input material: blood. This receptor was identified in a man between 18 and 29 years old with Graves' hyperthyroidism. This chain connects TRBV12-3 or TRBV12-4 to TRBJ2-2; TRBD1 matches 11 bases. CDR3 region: CASSSQWDRGFVGTGELFF. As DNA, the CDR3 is TGTGCCAGCAGTTCCCAATGGGACAGGGGGTTCGTTGGCACCGGGGAGCTGTTTTTT.